The 16 T cell receptor beta chains given below trace back to one sample, sequenced in a study of Graves' ophthalmopathy and Graves' hyperthyroidism. RNA transcripts were the template, and TCR beta CDR3 regions were amplified from them. HTBI primers served in a first-round RT-PCR, which a second-round multiplex PCR followed. TCRdb processed the multiplex PCR reads anew with MiXCR; each CDR3 protein has one entry. The sample lists about 370,000 distinct CDR3 sequences; about a sixth were seen once. The sequenced material came from peripheral blood. The receptors were sampled from an adult woman with stable Graves' hyperthyroidism.

This clonotype came up many times. The V and J genes are TRBV30 and TRBJ1-1, with D unresolved. This CDR3 is built from 13 residues. Looked up from germline, CDR1 is GTSNPN and CDR2 is SVGIG (reference sequence). Trimming took off 0 bases at V and 0 bases at J, with 5 bases between the two ends. CDR3 coding DNA: TGTGCCTGGAGTGTGAATGTGAACACTGAAGCTTTCTTT. This translates into CAWSVNVNTEAFF. Complete variable domain (other parts from reference TRBV30 and TRBJ1-1): SQTIHQWPATLVQPVGSPLSLECTVEGTSNPNLYWYRQAAGRGLQLLFYSVGIGQISSEVPQNLSASRPQDRQFILSSKKLLLSDSGFYLCAWSVNVNTEAFFGQGTRLTVV.

In its sample, this clonotype was seen many times. This CDR3 reads CAISDRDPNTGELFF. The CDR3 nucleotides read TGTGCCATCAGCGACAGGGACCCGAACACCGGGGAGCTGTTTTTT. V and J are TRBV10-3 and TRBJ2-2; 7 bases match TRBD1. The CDR3 is 15 amino acids. After removal of 6 bases from V and 0 bases from J, the junction contained 4 bases not matched to a gene. Germline loops: CDR1 ENHRY, CDR2 SYGVKD.

This chain links TRBV5-1 with TRBJ2-7; TRBD1 might be the D (5 bases). The CDR3 is made up of 15 amino acids. V was trimmed by 0 bases and J by 3 bases, leaving 13 bases between them. Germline-derived CDR1 and CDR2 are SGHRS and YFSETQ. The CDR3 here is CASSLDGRVLYEQYF. The CDR3 DNA is TGCGCCAGCAGCTTGGATGGCAGGGTCCTCTACGAGCAGTACTTC.

This clonotype was recorded many times. The chain uses TRBV6-5 and TRBJ2-5; 13 bases agree with TRBD2. The germline gives CDR1 MNHEY, CDR2 SVGAGI. The CDR3 covers 15 residues. V was pared by 6 bases and J by 4 bases, with 5 bases of the junction left unmatched. The DNA of the CDR3 is TGTGCCAGCAGACTAGCGGGAGGGGGAGGAGAGACCCAGTACTTC. As protein: CASRLAGGGGETQYF.

The chain carries TRBV7-8 and TRBJ2-1, with D perhaps TRBD2 (5 bases). Trimming pared 5 bases from V and 9 bases from J, leaving 14 bases between. The germline CDR1 and CDR2 sequences are SGHVS and FQNEAQ. The CDR3 contains 13 residues. The CDR3 is CASSPLGVGEQFF. CDR3 in DNA: TGTGCCAGCAGCCCCCTCGGGGTGGGTGAGCAGTTCTTC.

The sample holds many counts of this clonotype. This chain connects TRBV5-5 to TRBJ1-2; TRBD1 is a possible D gene (5 bases). Per the germline V gene, CDR1 is SGHKS and CDR2 is YYEKEE (reference sequence). With 4 bases removed from V and 6 bases from J, the gap between germline ends came to 19 bases. The CDR3 contains 15 residues. CDR3 amino acids: CASSTTAQALNGYTF. CDR3 bases: TGTGCCAGCAGCACCACCGCACAGGCGCTAAATGGCTACACCTTC.

This clonotype was recorded many times. This rearrangement joins TRBV6-5 to TRBJ1-1; D is unresolved. This CDR3 region has 16 residues. V lost 2 bases and J 5 bases, leaving 18 bases between the germline ends. CDR1 and CDR2 from the germline V gene are MNHEY and SVGAGI. CDR3 protein: CASSYMAPYEGTEAFF. The CDR3 DNA follows: TGTGCCAGCAGTTACATGGCTCCTTATGAAGGGACTGAAGCTTTCTTT.

This chain connects TRBV4-1 to TRBJ2-7; 8 bases are a match to TRBD2. Germline CDR1 reads MGHRA; CDR2 reads YSYEKL. The length of the CDR3 is 17 residues. Losses at the gene ends were 1 base for V and 0 bases for J; bases not matched to a gene: 8. In DNA form, the CDR3 reads TGCGCCAGCAGCCAAGGGACTAGCTCCCCGGACTCCTACGAGCAGTACTTC. Its translation is CASSQGTSSPDSYEQYF.

This clonotype was observed at least ten times. The rearrangement joins TRBV28 to TRBJ1-2; 7 bases are shared with TRBD1. The CDR3 has 14 amino acids. V was clipped by 4 bases and J by 4 bases; unmatched bases: 6. Germline values: CDR1 MDHEN, CDR2 SYDVKM. This chain's CDR3 is CASSSDWDSYGYTF. DNA for the CDR3: TGTGCCAGCAGTTCTGACTGGGACAGCTATGGCTACACCTTC.

This chain connects TRBV4-3 to TRBJ2-7; TRBD2 matches 7 bases. V trimming: 0 bases; J trimming: 5 bases; junction bases outside the gene matches: 7. Germline V CDR1 and CDR2: LGHNA, YSLEER. This CDR3 spans 15 amino acids. The CDR3 loop is CASSQDLAGENEQYF. The CDR3 DNA reads as TGCGCCAGCAGCCAAGATCTGGCGGGAGAGAACGAGCAGTACTTC.

This clonotype was seen ten or more times. The V call is TRBV11-1, the J call TRBJ2-7; TRBD1 matches at 9 bases. The CDR3 runs 13 residues. After removal of 11 bases from V and 1 base from J, the junction contained 6 bases not matched to a gene. From germline, CDR1 is SGHAT and CDR2 FQDESV (reference sequence). In nucleotides, the CDR3 is TGTGCCGTAACGGGACAGGGTTCCTACGAGCAGTACTTC. This sequence encodes CAVTGQGSYEQYF.

The rearrangement links TRBV10-3 to TRBJ1-2, with a possible D match to TRBD1 (5 bases). The ends were cut back, 2 bases at V and 4 bases at J, with 20 bases in the middle. This CDR3 is built from 17 residues. Per germline, CDR1 ENHRY and CDR2 SYGVKD. The CDR3 loop is CAISENVDIRDSYGYTF. CDR3 DNA sequence: TGTGCCATCAGTGAGAACGTTGACATCCGAGACAGCTATGGCTACACCTTC.

This clonotype was counted many times. The chain links TRBV9 to TRBJ1-1, with D perhaps matching TRBD1 (5 bases). Trimming took 3 bases from V and 8 from J, leaving 17 bases between them. CDR3 length: 14 amino acids. In germline, CDR1 is SGDLS, CDR2 YYNGEE. The DNA of the CDR3 is TGTGCCAGCAGCGCTAACTCCCGGGACTCGGAAGCTTTCTTT. Translation gives CASSANSRDSEAFF.

This clonotype was seen many times. The V call is TRBV2, the J call TRBJ1-1; D remains ambiguous. Germline CDR1 and CDR2: SNHLY and FYNNEI. This CDR3 is 13 amino acids long. V lost 3 bases and J 0 bases, leaving 5 bases between the germline ends. The CDR3 protein is CASSDHMNTEAFF. The CDR3 DNA follows: TGTGCCAGCAGTGACCACATGAACACTGAAGCTTTCTTT.

In its sample, this clonotype was seen many times. This sequence joins TRBV28 and TRBJ2-7; 8 positions match TRBD2. This CDR3 comprises 14 residues. CDR1 and CDR2 (germline): MDHEN, SYDVKM. V trimming: 5 bases; J trimming: 1 base; junction bases outside the gene matches: 4. In DNA, the CDR3 is TGTGCCAGCAGTCCATTAGCGGGATCCTACGAGCAGTACTTC. Amino acid sequence: CASSPLAGSYEQYF.

This chain links TRBV2 with TRBJ1-2; maybe TRBD1 (6 bases). The V end lost 11 bases, the J end lost 4 bases, and 17 bases lay between the germline ends. The CDR3 has 13 amino acids. The germline V gene encodes CDR1 SNHLY and CDR2 FYNNEI. The CDR3 loop reads CARQDTTGYGYTF. DNA of the CDR3: TGTGCCCGACAGGATACCACGGGCTATGGCTACACCTTC.